Presented here are 4 T cell receptor beta chains from one specimen sequenced in a study of early T cells in non-severe SARS-CoV-2 infection. TCRdb passed the 5' RACE reads through MiXCR, listing each CDR3 protein once. The data contain around 58,000 distinct CDR3 sequences, less than 9.5% of them singletons. The starting material was whole blood, obtained at baseline. The origin of the receptors is an adult who was a healthcare worker with PCR-confirmed SARS-CoV-2 infection or an uninfected control (not recorded which).

This chain uses TRBV14 with TRBJ2-5; TRBD1 agrees at 9 bases. Per the germline V gene, CDR1 is SGHDN and CDR2 is FVKESK. Trimming at V came to 4 bases and at J to 3 bases, leaving 0 bases not matched to a gene. This CDR3 has 13 amino acids. The CDR3 loop is CASSRQGEETQYF. CDR3 nucleotide sequence: TGTGCCAGCAGCCGACAGGGGGAAGAGACCCAGTACTTC. The whole variable domain, remainder taken from reference TRBV14 and TRBJ2-5, is EAGVTQFPSHSVIEKGQTVTLRCDPISGHDNLYWYRRVMGKEIKFLLHFVKESKQDESGMPNNRFLAERTGGTYSTLKVQPAELEDSGVYFCASSRQGEETQYFGPGTRLLVL.

This clonotype was detected a few times. This chain joins TRBV7-8 and TRBJ2-5; tentatively, D is TRBD2 (6 bases). Trimming cost V 3 bases and J 2 bases, with 10 bases left between them. CDR1 and CDR2 from the germline V gene are SGHVS and FQNEAQ. This CDR3 is built from 14 residues. The chain's CDR3 is CASSFSGSQETQYF. The CDR3 DNA sequence: TGTGCCAGCAGCTTTAGCGGATCTCAAGAGACCCAGTACTTC. The full variable domain, completed using reference TRBV7-8 and TRBJ2-5, is GAGVSQSPRYKVAKRGQDVALRCDPISGHVSLFWYQQALGQGPEFLTYFQNEAQLDKSGLPSDRFFAERPEGSVSTLKIQRTQQEDSAVYLCASSFSGSQETQYFGPGTRLLVL.

This clonotype has just a few counts. This chain links TRBV4-3 with TRBJ2-1; D not resolved. The ends were cut back, 6 bases at V and 8 bases at J, with 5 bases in the middle. The CDR3 has 10 residues. CDR1 is LGHNA and CDR2 is YSLEER in the germline V gene. The chain's CDR3 is CASRVYEQFF. The CDR3 nucleotides read TGCGCCAGCAGGGTGTATGAGCAGTTCTTC.

The table lists this clonotype with a few counts. This chain joins TRBV29-1 and TRBJ2-7, with 8 bases aligning to TRBD2. V shed 3 bases, J shed 0 bases, and the junction held 4 bases outside the gene matches. In germline, CDR1 is SQVTM, CDR2 ANQGSEA. The CDR3 spans 14 residues. This chain's CDR3 is CSVDREGSSYEQYF. The CDR3 region has the DNA TGCAGCGTTGATCGGGAGGGGAGCTCCTACGAGCAGTACTTC.